This entry is about one T cell receptor (beta chain). Libraries were prepared by immunoSEQ multiplex PCR; TCRdb keeps only in-frame clonotypes and omits some of them. The sample lists some 240,000 clones; 80% to 90% were seen once. This record belongs to a study of blood T cell repertoires in COVID-19. Study-level information: Sites across the United States, Italy and Spain contributed samples from acute and convalescent COVID-19. T cells, B-cell-depleted T cells, or PBMCs supplied cDNA or gDNA.

During active infection, Seattle patients enrolled and were then monitored through disease. This CDR3 contains 16 residues. V dropped 4 bases and J dropped 5; count of bases not matched to a gene: 5. Germline values: CDR1 SGHRS, CDR2 YFSETQ. Specimen: peripheral blood. This sequence joins TRBV5-1 and TRBJ2-3, with TRBD2 identical over 15 bases. This TCR derives from a woman aged 70-85 years with COVID-19, enrolled during active disease. The CDR3 DNA sequence: TGCGCCAGCAGCGGAGGACTAGCGGGAGGGAAAGATACGCAGTATTTT. Its translation: CASSGGLAGGKDTQYF. Full variable domain (outside the CDR3, taken from reference TRBV5-1 and TRBJ2-3): KAGVTQTPRYLIKTRGQQVTLSCSPISGHRSVSWYQQTPGQGLQFLFEYFSETQRNKGNFPGRFSGRQFSNSRSEMNVSTLELGDSALYLCASSGGLAGGKDTQYFGPGTRLTVL.